This record concerns one T cell receptor beta chain sequence. The antigen it recognizes is unknown. The sample comes from a study of T cells in severe cutaneous drug reactions (dated by TCRdb to 2018 to 2020). Looking at the study overall: Patients were recruited between the early 2010s and the late 2010s from Taiwan, Thailand and a European registry network. Enrollment was limited to patients whose SJS/TEN or DRESS diagnosis was probable or definite according to RegiSCAR criteria. The culprit drug was assigned using the Naranjo algorithm and the ALDEN drug causality algorithm. Libraries were prepared using iRepertoire multiplex PCR, and a comparison was cited by the authors in which similar capture of abundant clonotypes was shown across iRepertoire and 5' RACE methods with or without UMI. Patients in either the acute or the recovery stage provided biological samples, such as blister fluids/cells and PBMC. Single-cell sequencing, quantitative PCR validation, functional assays and transgenic mouse experiments were combined with bulk TCR sequencing. Overall results and qualifications from the work: Whether the public TCR generalizes to SJS/TEN caused by other drugs was noted by the authors as still needing further study. All seven CBZ-SJS/TEN blister samples contained a public TCRbeta CDR3 (mean 13.57%), which was undetectable or scarce in tolerant-control and healthy-donor PBMC.

The donors whose samples were sequenced had carbamazepine-induced Stevens-Johnson syndrome or toxic epidermal necrolysis (CBZ-SJS/TEN). To look for drug-specific clonotypes, next-generation sequencing was used to profile the T cell receptor repertoires of patients with drug-induced severe cutaneous adverse reactions. RNA was isolated either from blister cells of skin lesions or from peripheral blood mononuclear cells. For both bulk and single-cell sequencing, libraries were prepared with the iRepertoire multiplex PCR system and TCR subtype-specific primers. Multiplex PCR using primers aimed at the V, D and J gene regions produced the bulk TCR beta libraries. Bulk TCR library preparation used roughly 85-550 ng of RNA per sample as input. An Illumina MiSeq was used to sequence bulk TCR beta amplicons. From the authors' description of their analysis: Sample misassignments and low-quality sequencing reads were removed through quality control steps. The CDR3 was defined as the amino acids lying between the Y[YFLI]C motif of the V gene and the [FW]GXGT motif of the J segment. TRBV and TRBJ gene assignments and CDR3 clonotypes followed the IMGT database. TRBV expression in each sample was normalized to the mean expression of the same gene in PBMC from 40 to 45 healthy donors. Reprocessed by TCRdb, the reads give a single entry per CDR3 protein sequence, without DNA. Here the V and J calls rest on TCRdb's processing, not on the authors' analysis. In this sample's table one finds 1,000 to 1,500 distinct CDR3 sequences. The ten largest clones capture around 19% of the sample.

The sequenced material came from cells from a skin blister. The label giving this sample's cell subset or site can be read as: unsorted cells from skin lesion blisters. The source is a human donor with Stevens-Johnson syndrome, a severe cutaneous drug reaction.

The CDR3 reads as follows: CASTTDYTIYF. The chain was built from TRBV12-3 or TRBV12-4 and TRBJ1-3. The CDR3 contains 11 residues, cysteine and phenylalanine counted. DNA is not recorded here.